This TCR beta chain was sequenced during a study of T cell responses to AZD1222 COVID-19 vaccine. Study-wide points: Females outnumbered males among donors, who were mostly white British; clonal diversity was possibly underestimated.

This clone was recorded once. Its antigen is still unknown. Germline V gene data show CDR1 as GTSNPN and CDR2 as SVGIG (reference sequence). The CDR3 covers 14 residues. The ends were cut back, 0 bases at V and 5 bases at J, with 10 bases in the middle. Clones were read by immunoSEQ multiplex PCR, and TCRdb kept only the in-frame ones, dropping some. The table records 180,000 or so clones, 85% to 95% of them present only once. This chain connects TRBV30 to TRBJ1-4; no clear D. The sample here was peripheral blood, taken 28 days after the second AZD1222 dose. The sequence was obtained from an adult who received the AZD1222 COVID-19 vaccine. Here the CDR3 DNA reads TGTGCCTGGAGTGTAAACCGGTCCAATGAAAAACTGTTTTTT. Its translation: CAWSVNRSNEKLFF.